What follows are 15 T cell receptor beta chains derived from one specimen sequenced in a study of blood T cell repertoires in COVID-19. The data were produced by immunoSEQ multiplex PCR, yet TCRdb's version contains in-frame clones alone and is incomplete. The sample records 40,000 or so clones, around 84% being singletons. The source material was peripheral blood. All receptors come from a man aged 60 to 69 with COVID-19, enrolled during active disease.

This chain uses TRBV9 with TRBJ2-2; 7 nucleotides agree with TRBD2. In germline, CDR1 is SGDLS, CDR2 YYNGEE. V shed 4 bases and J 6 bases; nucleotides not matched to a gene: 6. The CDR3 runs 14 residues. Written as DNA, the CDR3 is TGTGCCAGCAGCCCAAGGGAGGGGTCCGGGGAGCTGTTTTTT. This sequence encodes CASSPREGSGELFF.

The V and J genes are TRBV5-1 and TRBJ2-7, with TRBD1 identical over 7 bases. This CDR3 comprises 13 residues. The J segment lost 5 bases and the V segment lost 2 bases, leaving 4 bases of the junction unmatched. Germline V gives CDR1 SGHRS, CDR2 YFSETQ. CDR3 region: CASSLGTVNEQYF. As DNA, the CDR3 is TGCGCCAGCAGCTTAGGGACAGTAAACGAGCAGTACTTC.

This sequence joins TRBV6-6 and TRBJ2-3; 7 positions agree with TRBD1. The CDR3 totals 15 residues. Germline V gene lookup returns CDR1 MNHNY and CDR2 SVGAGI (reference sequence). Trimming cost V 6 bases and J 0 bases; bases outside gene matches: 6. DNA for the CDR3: TGTGCCAGCAGCACCGGACAGGCCAGCACAGATACGCAGTATTTT. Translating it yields CASSTGQASTDTQYF.

DNA of the CDR3: TGTGCCAGCAGTGAACAGGGGTTAGTGAACACTGAAGCTTTCTTT. Its protein product is CASSEQGLVNTEAFF. The V gene is TRBV6-1, the J gene TRBJ1-1, with D perhaps TRBD1 (6 bases). V was shortened by 2 bases and J by 0 bases, with 10 bases between the two germline ends. The CDR3 runs to 15 residues. The germline CDR1 and CDR2 sequences are MNHNS and SASEGT.

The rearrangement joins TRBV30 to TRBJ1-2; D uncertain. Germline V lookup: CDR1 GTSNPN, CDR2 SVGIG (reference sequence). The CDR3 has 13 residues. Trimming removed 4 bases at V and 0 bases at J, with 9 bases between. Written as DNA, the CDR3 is TGTGCCTGGAACGGACTAGCTAACTATGGCTACACCTTC. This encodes CAWNGLANYGYTF.

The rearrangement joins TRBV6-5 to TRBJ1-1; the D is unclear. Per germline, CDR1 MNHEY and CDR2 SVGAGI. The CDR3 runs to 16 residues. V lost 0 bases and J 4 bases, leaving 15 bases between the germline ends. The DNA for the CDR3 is TGTGCCAGCAGTTACTCGAGTTGGCGGCCTGGCACTGAAGCTTTCTTT. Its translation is CASSYSSWRPGTEAFF.

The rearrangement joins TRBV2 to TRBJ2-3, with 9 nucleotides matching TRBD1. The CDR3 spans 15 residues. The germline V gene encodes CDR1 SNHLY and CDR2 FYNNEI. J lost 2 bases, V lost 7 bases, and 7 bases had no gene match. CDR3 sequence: CASTPGTGITDTQYF. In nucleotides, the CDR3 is TGTGCCAGCACCCCCGGGACAGGGATCACAGATACGCAGTATTTT.

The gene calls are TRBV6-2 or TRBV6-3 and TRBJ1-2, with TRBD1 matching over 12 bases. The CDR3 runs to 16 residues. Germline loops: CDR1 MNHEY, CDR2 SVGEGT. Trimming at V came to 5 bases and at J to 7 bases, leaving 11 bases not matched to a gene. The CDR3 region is CASSRPGQGAKIGYTF. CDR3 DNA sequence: TGTGCCAGCAGTAGACCGGGACAGGGGGCGAAAATTGGCTACACCTTC.

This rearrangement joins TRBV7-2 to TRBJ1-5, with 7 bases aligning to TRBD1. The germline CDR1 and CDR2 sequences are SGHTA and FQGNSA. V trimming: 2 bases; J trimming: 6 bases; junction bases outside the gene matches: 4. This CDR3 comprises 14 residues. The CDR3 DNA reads TGTGCCAGCAGCTTAAGAGGGGGCGGTCAGCCCCAGCATTTT. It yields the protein CASSLRGGGQPQHF.

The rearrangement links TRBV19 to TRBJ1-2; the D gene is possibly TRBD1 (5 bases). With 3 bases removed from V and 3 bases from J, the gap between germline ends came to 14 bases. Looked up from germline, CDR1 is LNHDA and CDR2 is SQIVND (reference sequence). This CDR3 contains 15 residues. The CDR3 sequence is CASSIGAGLDYGYTF. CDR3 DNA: TGTGCCAGTAGTATCGGCGCGGGGCTGGACTATGGCTACACCTTC.

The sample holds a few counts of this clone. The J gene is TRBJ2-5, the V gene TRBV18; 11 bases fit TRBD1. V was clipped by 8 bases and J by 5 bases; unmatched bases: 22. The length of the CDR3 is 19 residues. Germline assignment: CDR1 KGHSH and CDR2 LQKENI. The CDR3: CASRTNVGLGQGVGETQYF. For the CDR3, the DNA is TGTGCCAGCCGCACCAACGTGGGGCTGGGACAGGGGGTGGGGGAGACCCAGTACTTC.

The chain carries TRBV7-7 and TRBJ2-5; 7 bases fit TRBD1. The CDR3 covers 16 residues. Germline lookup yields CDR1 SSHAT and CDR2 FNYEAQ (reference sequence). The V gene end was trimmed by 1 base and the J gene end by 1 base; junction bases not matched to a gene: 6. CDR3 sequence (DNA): TGTGCCAGCAGCTTAGGACTGACAGGGCCCCAAGAGACCCAGTACTTC. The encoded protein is CASSLGLTGPQETQYF. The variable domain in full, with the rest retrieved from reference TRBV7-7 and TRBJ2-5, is GAGVSQSPRYKVTKRGQDVTLRCDPISSHATLYWYQQALGQGPEFLTYFNYEAQPDKSGLPSDRFSAERPEGSISTLTIQRTEQRDSAMYRCASSLGLTGPQETQYFGPGTRLLVL.

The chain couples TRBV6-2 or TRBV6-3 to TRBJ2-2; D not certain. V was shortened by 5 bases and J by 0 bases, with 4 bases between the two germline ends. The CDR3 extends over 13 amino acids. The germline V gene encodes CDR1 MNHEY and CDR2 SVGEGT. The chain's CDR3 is CASSPANTGELFF. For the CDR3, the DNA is TGTGCCAGCAGTCCAGCGAACACCGGGGAGCTGTTTTTT.

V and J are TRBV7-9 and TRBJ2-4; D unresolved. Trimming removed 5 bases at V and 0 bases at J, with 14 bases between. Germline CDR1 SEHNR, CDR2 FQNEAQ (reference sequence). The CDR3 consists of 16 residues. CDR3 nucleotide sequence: TGTGCCAGCAGCCCTGGGCAGACCCTAGCCAAAAACATTCAGTACTTC. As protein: CASSPGQTLAKNIQYF.

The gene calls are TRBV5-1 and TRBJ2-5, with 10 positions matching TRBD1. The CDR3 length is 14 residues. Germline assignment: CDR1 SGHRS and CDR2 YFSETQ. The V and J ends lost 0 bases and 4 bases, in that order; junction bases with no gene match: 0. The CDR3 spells CASSLGTGGETQYF. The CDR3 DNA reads TGCGCCAGCAGCTTGGGGACAGGGGGAGAGACCCAGTACTTC.